A single TCR beta chain is shown here with its context. Patients from Seattle were sampled longitudinally, starting during active infection. The data were obtained in a study of blood T cell repertoires in COVID-19. Whole-study context: The cDNA or gDNA used as material had been derived from T cells, B-cell-depleted T cells, or PBMCs.

Original methodology: Using reference gene primer amplification, nucleated cell counts were estimated. Here immunoSEQ multiplex PCR was the method, and the copy in TCRdb shows in-frame clones only, minus some. The DNA was the basis for D and trimming; V, J and clone size are from that table. The top ten hold 3.8% of the sample, which has about 120,000 clones, roughly 89% seen once. The specimen sequenced was peripheral blood. This clonotype originated in a woman in her sixties with COVID-19, enrolled during active disease.

The CDR3, as DNA: TGTGCCAGCAAGCCGTTTATAGGGGACTATGGCTACACCTTC. This encodes CASKPFIGDYGYTF. The gene calls are TRBV6-5 and TRBJ1-2; D is possibly TRBD1 (5 bases). Germline V gives CDR1 MNHEY, CDR2 SVGAGI. Trimming took off 7 bases at V and 3 bases at J, with 15 bases between the two ends. The CDR3 runs to 14 residues.